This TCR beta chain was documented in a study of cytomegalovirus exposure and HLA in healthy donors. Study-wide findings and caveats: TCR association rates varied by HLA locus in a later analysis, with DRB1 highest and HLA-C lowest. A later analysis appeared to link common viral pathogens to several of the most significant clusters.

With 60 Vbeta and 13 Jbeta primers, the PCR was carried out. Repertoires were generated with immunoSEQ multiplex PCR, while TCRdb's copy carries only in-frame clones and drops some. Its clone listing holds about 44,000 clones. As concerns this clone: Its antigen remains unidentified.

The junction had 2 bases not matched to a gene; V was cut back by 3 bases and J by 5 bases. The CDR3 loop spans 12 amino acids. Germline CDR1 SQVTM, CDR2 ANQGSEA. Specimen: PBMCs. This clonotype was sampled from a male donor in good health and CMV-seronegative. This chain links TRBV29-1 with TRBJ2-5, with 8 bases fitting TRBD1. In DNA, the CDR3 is TGCAGCGTTGACAACAGGGGGGAGACCCAGTACTTC. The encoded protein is CSVDNRGETQYF. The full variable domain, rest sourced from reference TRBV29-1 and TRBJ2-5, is SAVISQKPSRDICQRGTSLTIQCQVDSQVTMMFWYRQQPGQSLTLIATANQGSEATYESGFVIDKFPISRPNLTFSTLTVSNMSPEDSSIYLCSVDNRGETQYFGPGTRLLVL.